The rows below give T cell receptor beta chains drawn from one sample of a study of blood T cells in healthy people across ages. TCRdb passed the 5' RACE reads through MiXCR, listing each CDR3 protein once. The sample lists around 820,000 distinct CDR3 sequences, roughly 25% occurring once. Another study also made use of these data, one on T cells of mothers and their children.

The sample consisted of blood. The receptors derive from a boy aged 5 to 17 in good health. The CDR3 runs from the conserved cysteine through the conserved F or W. D genes are given only for firm matches. Clone size appears in some rows only: once, few, many, or a class for an expanded clone.

-,-,TRBV2,TRBJ2-5,TGTGCCAGCAGCCAGGGACACCAACAAGAGACCCAGTACTTC,CASSQGHQQETQYF
TRBD1,-,TRBV10-3,TRBJ1-3,TGTGCCATCAGTGAGTTTTTTGGGACAGGGACAGCTGGAAACACCATATATTTT,CAISEFFGTGTAGNTIYF
TRBD2,few,TRBV29-1,TRBJ2-1,TGCAGCGTTGAACTCCGGGAGGCATACAATGAGCAGTTCTTC,CSVELREAYNEQFF
-,few,TRBV6-5,TRBJ1-2,TGTGCCAGCAGCCGGCGGTCAGAGTATGGCTACACCTTC,CASSRRSEYGYTF
TRBD1,few,TRBV13,TRBJ2-7,TGTGCCAGCAGCTGGACAGGGGGCCACCCCTACGAGCAGTACTTC,CASSWTGGHPYEQYF
-,few,TRBV6-6,TRBJ1-4,TGTGCCAGCATCAGTAATGAAAAACTGTTTTTT,CASISNEKLFF
-,-,TRBV20-1,TRBJ2-3,TGCAGTGCTAGGGGCCCGCGAGGGACAGATACGCAGTATTTT,CSARGPRGTDTQYF
TRBD1,once,TRBV6-2/TRBV6-3,TRBJ2-1,TGTGCCAGCAGTTACGGACAGGGCCCTAAACCCTACAATGAGCAGTTCTTC,CASSYGQGPKPYNEQFF
-,-,TRBV20-1,TRBJ2-2,TGCAGTGCGACGAATGTGTGGGAGACAGGCTATACGGCCGGGGAGCTGTTTTTT,CSATNVWETGYTAGELFF
-,-,TRBV12-3/TRBV12-4,TRBJ2-5,TGTGCCAGCTGGGGTGGGGCTGGGACCCAGTACTTC,CASWGGAGTQYF
TRBD2,many,TRBV28,TRBJ2-5,TGTGCCAGCAGTTTAGCGGGAGAAGGGGAAGAGACCCAGTACTTC,CASSLAGEGEETQYF
TRBD2,-,TRBV28,TRBJ2-5,TGTGCCAGCAGTTTCGGGCTCCGGGGGGAGCAGTACTTC,CASSFGLRGEQYF
-,-,TRBV29-1,TRBJ1-2,TGCAGCGTTGAAGCCGCCCCAGGTTATGGCTACACCTTC,CSVEAAPGYGYTF
TRBD2,few,TRBV7-3,TRBJ2-5,TGTGCCAGCAGCCCTAGCGGGACTCCTCGGGAGACCCAGTACTTC,CASSPSGTPRETQYF
TRBD1,-,TRBV6-5,TRBJ2-7,TGTGCCAGCGGACCCCGGACAGGGGGCATCGAGCAGTACTTC,CASGPRTGGIEQYF
-,-,TRBV19,TRBJ1-1,TGTGCCAGTAGTATAGGGCCGGAGAACACTGAAGCTTTCTTT,CASSIGPENTEAFF
-,-,TRBV27,TRBJ2-7,TGTGCCAGCGAAGGTGGAGTAGGTCGCTACGAGCAGTACTTC,CASEGGVGRYEQYF
-,few,TRBV6-1,TRBJ2-5,TGTGCCAGCAGTGCCGGGACACGGAGGCTAGGGGAGACCCAGTACTTC,CASSAGTRRLGETQYF
-,-,TRBV6-1,TRBJ2-3,TGTGCCAGCAGCCGTGGAACCCTGGGACCCAGCACAGATACGCAGTATTTT,CASSRGTLGPSTDTQYF
-,-,TRBV4-1,TRBJ2-5,TGCGCCAGCAGCCAAGATTTACGGCCGGCAGGGGTTTGGTATGAGACCCAGTACTTC,CASSQDLRPAGVWYETQYF
-,-,TRBV20-1,TRBJ2-7,TGCAGTGCTAGAGTGGCGGACTACGAGCAGTACTTC,CSARVADYEQYF
-,few,TRBV7-9,TRBJ2-5,TGTGCCAGCAGCGCCCGGGGCGCCTGGGCCCAAGAGACCCAGTACTTC,CASSARGAWAQETQYF
TRBD1,-,TRBV28,TRBJ2-4,TGTGCCATCCGACAGGGAGCCAAAAACATTCAGTACTTC,CAIRQGAKNIQYF
-,-,TRBV7-9,TRBJ2-1,TGTGCCAGCAGACCCGAGGGGGTGCAGAATGAGCAGTTCTTC,CASRPEGVQNEQFF
-,many,TRBV5-6,TRBJ2-5,TGTGCCAGCAGCTTAAGAGGGGTCCAAGAGACCCAGTACTTC,CASSLRGVQETQYF
-,once,TRBV29-1,TRBJ2-5,TGCAGCGTTGTCCCGGGACTTAGACAAGAGACCCAGTACTTC,CSVVPGLRQETQYF
-,-,TRBV7-2,TRBJ1-5,TGTGCCAGCAGCTTTAATTCAGATCGGAATCAGCCCCAGCATTTT,CASSFNSDRNQPQHF
-,few,TRBV6-5,TRBJ1-4,TGTGCCAGCAGTTACTCGAGGGGAACTAATGAAAAACTGTTTTTT,CASSYSRGTNEKLFF
TRBD1,-,TRBV7-2,TRBJ2-7,TGTGCCAGCAGCTTATCCTCCAGGGGGAACGAGCAGTACTTC,CASSLSSRGNEQYF
-,few,TRBV12-3/TRBV12-4,TRBJ2-1,TGTGCCAGCAGTTGGGGCTGGGGTGAGCAGTTCTTC,CASSWGWGEQFF
-,-,TRBV4-2,TRBJ2-1,TGTGCCAGCAGCCGGGAATACAGGGCGTCGAATGAGCAGTTCTTC,CASSREYRASNEQFF
TRBD2,-,TRBV4-3,TRBJ2-5,TGCGCCAGCAGCCAAGTGGGCGACGGGAGGGCGCAAGAGACCCAGTACTTC,CASSQVGDGRAQETQYF
-,-,TRBV25-1,TRBJ1-1,TGTGCCAGCAGAACAGCTGGTGAAGCTTTCTTT,CASRTAGEAFF
-,many,TRBV3-1,TRBJ2-5,TGTGCCAGCAGCCCCCCCGTCGCTAGGACGGACCAGTACTTC,CASSPPVARTDQYF
-,-,TRBV3-1,TRBJ2-3,TGTGCCAGCAGCGTCGCTGGCGGGATGGGAGATACGCAGTATTTT,CASSVAGGMGDTQYF
-,-,TRBV27,TRBJ1-1,TGTGCCAGCAGTTGGGGCGTTAGCACTGAAGCTTTCTTT,CASSWGVSTEAFF
TRBD2,few,TRBV6-5,TRBJ2-7,TGTGCCAGCAGTTACTCGTACCTAGCGGGGAACTACGAGCAGTACTTC,CASSYSYLAGNYEQYF
TRBD1,-,TRBV18,TRBJ2-3,TGTGCCAGCTCACCACTCGACAGGGGGGATACGCAGTATTTT,CASSPLDRGDTQYF
TRBD2,-,TRBV28,TRBJ2-3,TGTGCCAGCAGTATAATTAGCGGGCTTAGCACAGATACGCAGTATTTT,CASSIISGLSTDTQYF
TRBD1,-,TRBV4-1,TRBJ2-7,TGCGCCAGCAGCCAATTACAGACAGGGGTCTACGAGCAGTACTTC,CASSQLQTGVYEQYF
TRBD1,many,TRBV7-3,TRBJ2-7,TGTGCCAGCAGCTTAGGCACGGGACAGGGTGTGCAGTACTTC,CASSLGTGQGVQYF
TRBD2,-,TRBV27,TRBJ2-1,TGTGCCAGCAGTTTACGCCCGTCGGGAGCGGGAGGGCCTCATGAGCAGTTCTTC,CASSLRPSGAGGPHEQFF
TRBD2,-,TRBV28,TRBJ2-5,TGTGCCAGCAGTGGACTAGCAGTTCAAGAGACCCAGTACTTC,CASSGLAVQETQYF
-,few,TRBV25-1,TRBJ2-7,TGTGCCAGCAGCGAAAGCACAGGGAACTACGAGCAGTACTTC,CASSESTGNYEQYF